This T cell receptor beta chain was recovered during a study of blood T cells in healthy people across ages. General study points: Roughly linearly, TCR beta diversity per million T cells fell as age increased.

This clonotype turned up a few times. Its antigen is as yet unknown. A second PCR, run for about 7 to 11 cycles, used a sample-barcoded 5' primer plus a J-beta primer mix. TCRdb re-called the 5' RACE reads with MiXCR, one entry per CDR3 protein. The data show roughly 1.5 million distinct CDR3 sequences, about 42% seen once. Germline CDR1 LGHNA, CDR2 YNFKEQ. The CDR3 has 14 residues. The V end was cut by 1 base, the J end by 1 base, with 8 bases between. Sequencing input: blood. This receptor was obtained from a woman aged 18-30 years in good health. The rearrangement uses TRBV4-2 and TRBJ2-7; D unclear. The CDR3 DNA reads TGTGCCAGCAGCCAAGCCCCCCTTTCCTACGAGCAGTACTTC. It yields the protein CASSQAPLSYEQYF.